Listed below are T cell receptor beta chains from one sample, sequenced in a study of identical twins. TCRdb independently ran MiXCR on the 5' RACE reads; one entry per CDR3 protein. The sample has around 680,000 distinct CDR3 sequences; under 9% are singletons. The sample was also linked to a second study, of yellow fever vaccine responses in identical twins.

Sequencing was carried out using PBMCs. The receptors derive from a woman younger than 30 in good health. The CDR3 runs from the conserved cysteine through the conserved F or W. Each record gives: CDR3 DNA, CDR3 protein, V gene, clone size, J gene, CDR3 length, D gene. A D gene is named only where the DNA matches it firmly. Expanded clones are given a class, and other clones once, few, many or no size at all.

TGCGCCAGCAGCCAAGACCAGAAGGGGACGCGTTACTTC | CASSQDQKGTRYF | TRBV4-3 | few | TRBJ2-4 | 13 | NA
TGCAGTGCTAGAGTGACAGGGGGTGCCTACGAGCAGTACTTC | CSARVTGGAYEQYF | TRBV20-1 | NA | TRBJ2-7 | 14 | TRBD1
TGCAGTGCTAGGTCCCTAGCGGGAGTACCCGAGCAGTACTTC | CSARSLAGVPEQYF | TRBV20-1 | many | TRBJ2-7 | 14 | TRBD2
TGCAGCGTTACAGACAGGGGGAGTGAAGCTTTCTTT | CSVTDRGSEAFF | TRBV29-1 | many | TRBJ1-1 | 12 | TRBD1
TGTGCCATCAGTGAGGGTACGGGGCGTAGAGGGGAGCAGTACTTC | CAISEGTGRRGEQYF | TRBV10-3 | many | TRBJ2-7 | 15 | NA
TGTGCCAGCAGCTACGGCGACTGGGGACTAGCGGTTCGCTACGAGCAGTACTTC | CASSYGDWGLAVRYEQYF | TRBV11-2 | NA | TRBJ2-7 | 18 | TRBD2
TGTGCCAGCAGTAGTGAGATAAGCACAGATACGCAGTATTTT | CASSSEISTDTQYF | TRBV5-4 | few | TRBJ2-3 | 14 | NA
TGTGCCATCAGTGAGTCCGGGGTAGAGACCCAGTACTTC | CAISESGVETQYF | TRBV10-3 | NA | TRBJ2-5 | 13 | NA
TGTGCCAGCAGCCAAGAAGTGGAATCCTCGGGGGAGACCGGGGAGCTGTTTTTT | CASSQEVESSGETGELFF | TRBV3-1 | NA | TRBJ2-2 | 18 | NA
TGTGCCAGCAGTCTAAGGACAGCTAACACCGGGGAGCTGTTTTTT | CASSLRTANTGELFF | TRBV5-1 | many | TRBJ2-2 | 15 | NA
TGTGCCAGCAGATCGGACAGGGAGACCCAGTACTTC | CASRSDRETQYF | TRBV6-2/TRBV6-3 | few | TRBJ2-5 | 12 | TRBD1
TGCGCCAGCAGCGTGACAGGGGGAGTCAATCAGCCCCAGCATTTT | CASSVTGGVNQPQHF | TRBV5-1 | many | TRBJ1-5 | 15 | TRBD1
TGCAGCGTTGAAGATTTCTCGGACGGCTGGTCAGGGGCCAACGTCCTGACTTTC | CSVEDFSDGWSGANVLTF | TRBV29-1 | many | TRBJ2-6 | 18 | NA
TGCAGTGCTAGAGATCTCCCATTATCGGGGACCCAGTACTTC | CSARDLPLSGTQYF | TRBV20-1 | many | TRBJ2-5 | 14 | NA
TGTGCCAGCAGCTCCGATGGTATGGAGACCCAGTACTTC | CASSSDGMETQYF | TRBV5-4 | NA | TRBJ2-5 | 13 | NA
TGTGCCATCAGTGAGCCCGGACTAGCGGGGACCAATGAGCAGTTCTTC | CAISEPGLAGTNEQFF | TRBV10-3 | NA | TRBJ2-1 | 16 | TRBD2
TGTGCCAGCACTATCCAAGGACAAAACTACGAGCAGTACTTC | CASTIQGQNYEQYF | TRBV6-1 | NA | TRBJ2-7 | 14 | NA
TGTGCCAGCAGCCGGGGGGTCCACGACGAACAAGAGACCCAGTACTTC | CASSRGVHDEQETQYF | TRBV6-2/TRBV6-3 | NA | TRBJ2-5 | 16 | TRBD2
TGCGCCAGCAGCACCCCGACAGGAGGCAATGAGCAGTTCTTC | CASSTPTGGNEQFF | TRBV5-1 | NA | TRBJ2-1 | 14 | NA
TGCGCCAGCAGCTTGCGTGCCGGGACAGGGGACACCGGGGAGCTGTTTTTT | CASSLRAGTGDTGELFF | TRBV5-1 | many | TRBJ2-2 | 17 | TRBD1
TGTGCCAGCAGCCACGGCGGGCAGGGGGAGGCAGAGACCCAGTACTTC | CASSHGGQGEAETQYF | TRBV4-2 | many | TRBJ2-5 | 16 | NA
TGTGCCAGCCTTACCCTAGGGGATGAGCAGTTCTTC | CASLTLGDEQFF | TRBV28 | few | TRBJ2-1 | 12 | NA
TGCGCCAGCAGCGAACCGGGACAGGGGGGCATTCAGTACTTC | CASSEPGQGGIQYF | TRBV5-1 | NA | TRBJ2-4 | 14 | TRBD1
TGTGCCAGCCCCGGACTAGCGGGAGGGAGTATGAGCACAGATACGCAGTATTTT | CASPGLAGGSMSTDTQYF | TRBV2 | NA | TRBJ2-3 | 18 | TRBD2
TGTGCCAGCACCAGCGGTTCGGACAGGATTCCCTACGAGCAGTACTTC | CASTSGSDRIPYEQYF | TRBV6-2/TRBV6-3 | few | TRBJ2-7 | 16 | TRBD1
TGCAGTGCCAGGACAGTCGACCCAGAATTTGCTAACTATGGCTACACCTTC | CSARTVDPEFANYGYTF | TRBV20-1 | few | TRBJ1-2 | 17 | NA
TGTGCCAGCAGTCGGGACGGATACACAGATACGCAGTATTTT | CASSRDGYTDTQYF | TRBV12-3/TRBV12-4 | few | TRBJ2-3 | 14 | NA
TGTGCCAGCAGCCGGGCCTTAGCTGGGGAGACCCAGTACTTC | CASSRALAGETQYF | TRBV7-2 | NA | TRBJ2-5 | 14 | NA
TGTGCCACCAGTGTGGGACAGGGATCCTACGAGCAGTACTTC | CATSVGQGSYEQYF | TRBV24-1 | NA | TRBJ2-7 | 14 | TRBD1
TGTGCCAGCTCACCACAGGCGATGGGCCTACAAGAGACCCAGTACTTC | CASSPQAMGLQETQYF | TRBV18 | NA | TRBJ2-5 | 16 | NA
TGTGCCAGCAGCTCCCGGCCTTTTGCAACTAATGAAAAACTGTTTTTT | CASSSRPFATNEKLFF | TRBV11-2 | NA | TRBJ1-4 | 16 | NA
TGTGCCACCAGCGGGACAGGGGCTTGGGGAGATACGCAGTATTTT | CATSGTGAWGDTQYF | TRBV24-1 | few | TRBJ2-3 | 15 | TRBD1
TGTGCCAGCATTCGGGGGTGGGGGACAGATACGCAGTATTTT | CASIRGWGTDTQYF | TRBV28 | NA | TRBJ2-3 | 14 | NA
TGTGCCAGCAGCCCCCAGGGGCGGGGTGGAGAGACCCAGTACTTC | CASSPQGRGGETQYF | TRBV7-2 | NA | TRBJ2-5 | 15 | NA
TGTGCCAGCAGTATTATTCAGGGATGGAGGGAGACCCAGTACTTC | CASSIIQGWRETQYF | TRBV6-1 | few | TRBJ2-5 | 15 | NA
TGTGCCAGCAGTTGGACAGGGTGGGAGGCCAACGTCCTGACTTTC | CASSWTGWEANVLTF | TRBV6-2/TRBV6-3 | many | TRBJ2-6 | 15 | TRBD1
TGTGCCAGCAGCACAACGGACTATAGCGGTCTAACCTACGAGCAGTACTTC | CASSTTDYSGLTYEQYF | TRBV7-3 | few | TRBJ2-7 | 17 | NA
TGTGCCAGCAGCCAATACGACCTCCTTCAGGAAAAACTGTTTTTT | CASSQYDLLQEKLFF | TRBV14 | NA | TRBJ1-4 | 15 | NA
TGCGCCAGCAGCCAAGTAAACAGCGAGGGCAATGAGCAGTTCTTC | CASSQVNSEGNEQFF | TRBV4-3 | few | TRBJ2-1 | 15 | NA
TGTGCCAGCAGCTTGCCAAGGGCGATGTACAATGAGCAGTTCTTC | CASSLPRAMYNEQFF | TRBV5-6 | many | TRBJ2-1 | 15 | NA
TGTGCCAGCAGCTCCCCAACATTATCGCCCACAGATACGCAGTATTTT | CASSSPTLSPTDTQYF | TRBV7-9 | NA | TRBJ2-3 | 16 | NA
TGTGCCAGCAGTGACGTAGCGGGAGGAAAAGAGACCCAGTACTTC | CASSDVAGGKETQYF | TRBV2 | few | TRBJ2-5 | 15 | TRBD2
TGTGCCAGCAGCTCTCAAACGGACTGGTTTCAAGAGACCCAGTACTTC | CASSSQTDWFQETQYF | TRBV7-9 | few | TRBJ2-5 | 16 | NA
TGTGCCATCGGACAGGGCGTTGGGGAGACCCAGTACTTC | CAIGQGVGETQYF | TRBV10-3 | many | TRBJ2-5 | 13 | TRBD1